This TCR beta chain is from a study of T cells after somatic rescue of genetic block. Germline V gives CDR1 SNHLY, CDR2 FYNNEI. The ends lost 11 bases at V and 5 bases at J; junction bases unmatched: 11. The CDR3 sequence is 13 residues long. The repertoire was sequenced with immunoSEQ multiplex PCR; TCRdb's copy has only in-frame clones and lacks some. Found here are about 11,000 clones, around 67% of them singletons; the top ten hold about 22%. The source material was peripheral blood mononuclear cells (PBMCs). V gene TRBV2 combines with J gene TRBJ2-5; 7 bases line up with TRBD1. This TCR was recovered from a boy between 10 and 17 years old. CDR3 sequence (DNA): TGTGCCCGAGCAGGGGGTCTATGGGAGACCCAGTACTTC. Translated, it gives CARAGGLWETQYF. The full variable domain, completed using reference TRBV2 and TRBJ2-5, is EPEVTQTPSHQVTQMGQEVILRCVPISNHLYFYWYRQILGQKVEFLVSFYNNEISEKSEIFDDQFSVERPDGSNFTLKIRSTKLEDSAMYFCARAGGLWETQYFGPGTRLLVL.